This T cell receptor (beta chain) originates from a study of OX40 agonist ivuxolimab in advanced cancers. Study-wide findings and caveats: Within 6 weeks, CD4+ and CD8+ blood T cells expanded clonally at 0.1 to 3.0 mg/kg.

Produced via immunoSEQ multiplex PCR; TCRdb's table is partial and in-frame only. The top ten hold approximately 35% of the sample, which has some 40,000 clones, just under 85% seen once. V lost 3 bases to trimming and J lost 4 bases, with 6 bases between them. This CDR3 has 11 residues. Germline-derived CDR1 and CDR2 are SQVTM and ANQGSEA. As to this clone: Its antigen is currently unknown.

The rearrangement joins TRBV29-1 to TRBJ1-1; D gene ambiguous. This material consisted of CD4+ or CD8+ T cells sorted from blood, taken in a trial of the OX40 agonist ivuxolimab. The TCR sequence derives from an adult with an advanced solid tumor such as melanoma, head and neck, liver or kidney cancer. This CDR3 is CSVEPTTEAFF. Written as DNA, the CDR3 is TGCAGCGTTGAGCCGACCACTGAAGCTTTCTTT.